This entry features one TCR beta chain sequence. The antigen is not known. This beta chain represents an off-target read in a library built for alpha chains; its size is of limited meaning. The time point was: sample taken at primary tumor resection. Material for sequencing was whole RNA from tumor, nontumor lung or frozen PBMC, left unsorted. All TCR cDNA molecules were individually tagged with a unique molecular identifier. TCRdb ran MiXCR on the 5' RACE reads and lists one entry per CDR3 protein. The sample records about 9,500 distinct CDR3 sequences, 14% being singletons. CDR1 KGHSH and CDR2 LQKENI come from the germline V gene. V shed 3 bases and J shed 7 bases, with 15 bases lying between them. This CDR3 contains 15 residues. These data are taken from a study of spatial heterogeneity in lung cancer. Study as a whole: Bulk RNA-seq from matched material yielded a T cell module score that correlated strongly with TCR transcript counts in tumor regions. Study findings and constraints: How many expanded intratumoral alpha and beta TCRs were present tracked the tumor mutation count, which was a count of nonsynonymous mutations. The counts of expanded TCRs, ubiquitous and regional, tracked ubiquitous and regional nonsynonymous mutations, respectively.

The source of this sequence is a male donor with early-stage non-small cell lung cancer. The V gene is TRBV18, the J gene TRBJ2-2, with a weak D call TRBD1 (6 bases). Sample: lung tumor tissue, taken at surgery. DNA for the CDR3: TGTGCCAGCTCACCTGAACAGGGTTCCCACGGGGAGCTGTTTTTT. Its protein product is CASSPEQGSHGELFF.